The rows below give T cell receptor beta chains drawn from one sample of a study of T cell responses to AZD1222 COVID-19 vaccine. Assay: immunoSEQ multiplex PCR; the TCRdb copy retains only in-frame clones and omits some. The table records around 150,000 clones, approximately 90% of them present only once. Material: peripheral blood, obtained on day 0 of AZD1222 vaccination. The source of these receptors is an adult in good health. The CDR3 runs from the conserved cysteine through the conserved F or W. D genes are given only for firm matches. A row's size may be missing; if present it is once, few, many or a size class.

j_gene | v_gene | d_gene | abundance | CDR3aa | CDR3nt
TRBJ2-7 | TRBV10-3 | NA | many | CAARFRDTDYEQYF | TGTGCCGCCCGGTTTCGGGACACCGACTACGAGCAGTACTTC
TRBJ1-3 | TRBV9 | NA | NA | CASSVEGGGRQGNTIYF | TGTGCCAGCAGCGTAGAAGGCGGGGGCCGGCAAGGAAACACCATATATTTT
TRBJ1-5 | TRBV30 | NA | NA | CAWSVGTPNQPQHF | TGTGCCTGGAGTGTCGGGACACCGAATCAGCCCCAGCATTTT
TRBJ2-2 | TRBV5-4 | NA | NA | CASSSQGFRGTGELFF | TGTGCCAGCAGCTCTCAGGGGTTCCGAGGCACCGGGGAGCTGTTTTTT
TRBJ1-2 | TRBV14 | TRBD1 | NA | CASSQEGQGDYGYTF | TGTGCCAGCAGCCAGGAGGGACAGGGGGACTATGGCTACACCTTC
TRBJ2-1 | TRBV4-3 | NA | NA | CASSQDFGNYNEQFF | TGCGCCAGCAGCCAAGATTTTGGGAACTACAATGAGCAGTTCTTC
TRBJ2-6 | TRBV6-4 | NA | NA | CASSDSPFPGIGANVLTF | TGTGCCAGCAGTGACTCTCCCTTCCCAGGGATAGGGGCCAACGTCCTGACTTTC
TRBJ2-7 | TRBV6-2/TRBV6-3 | NA | NA | CASSRDYEQYF | TGTGCCAGCAGTCGAGACTACGAGCAGTACTTC
TRBJ2-7 | TRBV14 | NA | NA | CASSQVNRGEQYF | TGTGCCAGCAGCCAAGTGAACAGAGGCGAGCAGTACTTC
TRBJ1-2 | TRBV19 | NA | NA | CASSPPNGGYTF | TGTGCCAGTAGTCCCCCTAACGGTGGCTACACCTTC
TRBJ2-1 | TRBV7-2 | TRBD2 | NA | CASSLRTSLANEQFF | TGTGCCAGCAGCTTGCGGACTAGTTTAGCCAATGAGCAGTTCTTC
TRBJ2-7 | TRBV12-3/TRBV12-4 | TRBD1 | NA | CASRQGNEQYF | TGTGCCTCTCGACAGGGAAATGAGCAGTACTTC
TRBJ2-7 | TRBV6-5 | TRBD1 | NA | CASRLGTGSYEQYF | TGTGCCAGCCGTTTGGGGACAGGCTCCTACGAGCAGTACTTC
TRBJ2-2 | TRBV15 | NA | NA | CATSRDEGTGELFF | TGTGCCACCAGCAGAGATGAGGGCACCGGGGAGCTGTTTTTT
TRBJ1-2 | TRBV7-9 | NA | many | CAGSSNYGYTF | TGTGCGGGGAGCAGTAACTATGGCTACACCTTC
TRBJ2-7 | TRBV2 | TRBD2 | NA | CASRRAGKAYEQYF | TGTGCCAGCAGGAGAGCGGGAAAGGCCTACGAGCAGTACTTC
TRBJ2-1 | TRBV5-4 | NA | NA | CASSLFDEQFF | TGTGCCAGCAGCCTGTTCGATGAGCAGTTCTTC
TRBJ2-3 | TRBV11-2 | NA | NA | CASSSLADTQYF | TGTGCCAGCAGCTCTCTCGCAGATACGCAGTATTTT
TRBJ2-7 | TRBV28 | TRBD1 | few | CASSFRGREQYF | TGTGCCAGCAGTTTCAGGGGGCGCGAGCAGTACTTC
TRBJ1-1 | TRBV7-8 | NA | NA | CASSLQGRVSNTEAFF | TGTGCCAGCAGCTTACAGGGGAGGGTGTCGAACACTGAAGCTTTCTTT
TRBJ2-5 | TRBV28 | TRBD2 | NA | CASSLSLAGELSETQYF | TGTGCCAGCAGTTTGTCTCTAGCGGGAGAGTTATCAGAGACCCAGTACTTC
TRBJ2-1 | TRBV2 | TRBD2 | NA | CASRAGTSGGHEQFF | TGTGCCAGCAGGGCGGGGACTAGCGGGGGCCATGAGCAGTTCTTC
TRBJ1-3 | TRBV18 | TRBD1 | NA | CASLPPGQGAPSGNTIYF | TGTGCCAGCCTCCCCCCGGGACAGGGGGCCCCCTCTGGAAACACCATATATTTT
TRBJ2-1 | TRBV12-3/TRBV12-4 | NA | NA | CASRRETEQFF | TGTGCCAGCAGGCGCGAGACTGAGCAGTTCTTC
TRBJ1-5 | TRBV9 | NA | NA | CASPGGAGSVQPQHF | TGTGCCAGCCCCGGTGGGGCAGGGTCCGTGCAGCCCCAGCATTTT
TRBJ1-6 | TRBV5-5 | NA | once | CASSLDSYGSPLHF | TGTGCCAGCAGCTTGGACAGTTACGGATCACCCCTCCACTTT
TRBJ1-2 | TRBV7-9 | NA | NA | CASSLDRTVLGGYTF | TGTGCCAGCAGCTTGGATCGGACGGTCCTGGGTGGCTACACCTTC
TRBJ1-4 | TRBV29-1 | NA | NA | CSVGGHFGGNEKLFF | TGCAGCGTTGGGGGACATTTTGGAGGTAATGAAAAACTGTTTTTT
TRBJ2-7 | TRBV6-2/TRBV6-3 | NA | once | CASSDTFGEQYF | TGTGCCAGCAGTGACACCTTCGGAGAGCAGTACTTC